The next 11 T cell receptor beta chains were all read from a single sample in a study of blood T cell repertoires in COVID-19. Profiled with immunoSEQ multiplex PCR; TCRdb holds only in-frame clones, not every one. The sample holds 180,000 or so clones, 89% seen once. Sequencing was carried out using PBMCs or T cells enriched from blood (not recorded which). All receptors come from a woman between 40 and 50 years old with acute COVID-19.

This sequence joins TRBV9 and TRBJ2-3, with 7 bases lining up with TRBD2. V dropped 4 bases and J dropped 5; count of bases not matched to a gene: 7. Germline values: CDR1 SGDLS, CDR2 YYNGEE. This CDR3 comprises 14 residues. The chain's CDR3 is CASSSVAGLDTQYF. DNA for the CDR3: TGTGCCAGCAGCTCCGTAGCGGGTTTAGATACGCAGTATTTT.

This clone has only one observation. The chain couples TRBV9 to TRBJ2-2; 7 nucleotides agree with TRBD2. The CDR3 runs 15 residues. After removal of 4 bases from V and 2 bases from J, the junction contained 5 bases not matched to a gene. CDR1 and CDR2 from the germline V gene are SGDLS and YYNGEE. This CDR3 is CASSRDYLNTGELFF. The CDR3, as DNA: TGTGCCAGCAGCCGGGACTACCTCAACACCGGGGAGCTGTTTTTT. Based on the CDR3 plus reference TRBV9 and TRBJ2-2, the full variable domain is DSGVTQTPKHLITATGQRVTLRCSPRSGDLSVYWYQQSLDQGLQFLIQYYNGEERAKGNILERFSAQQFPDLHSELNLSSLELGDSALYFCASSRDYLNTGELFFGEGSRLTVL.

V is TRBV6-5 and J is TRBJ1-4, with 9 nucleotides matching TRBD1. With V trimmed by 5 bases and J by 8 bases, 6 bases remained unmatched. Germline V lookup: CDR1 MNHEY, CDR2 SVGAGI. There are 14 residues in the CDR3. The CDR3 reads CASSPTGGEEKLFF. CDR3 DNA sequence: TGTGCCAGCAGTCCGACAGGGGGTGAAGAAAAACTGTTTTTT.

The gene calls are TRBV5-5 and TRBJ2-4; D is undetermined. This CDR3 region has 13 residues. Trimming pared 0 bases from V and 8 bases from J, leaving 9 bases between. Germline V gene data show CDR1 as SGHKS and CDR2 as YYEKEE (reference sequence). The CDR3 DNA is TGTGCCAGCAGCTTGGGGCCTCCAGACATTCAGTACTTC. Its translation is CASSLGPPDIQYF. The whole variable domain, remainder taken from reference TRBV5-5 and TRBJ2-4, is DAGVTQSPTHLIKTRGQQVTLRCSPISGHKSVSWYQQVLGQGPQFIFQYYEKEERGRGNFPDRFSARQFPNYSSELNVNALLLGDSALYLCASSLGPPDIQYFGAGTRLSVL.

This clone showed up just a few times. This chain connects TRBV5-1 to TRBJ2-7, with D unresolved. V lost 4 bases to trimming and J lost 7 bases, with 18 bases between them. CDR1 is SGHRS and CDR2 is YFSETQ in the germline V gene. The CDR3 is 14 residues long. The CDR3 DNA follows: TGCGCCAGCAGCCCCGCCGGGTTTCTACGGGAGCAGTACTTC. This sequence encodes CASSPAGFLREQYF.

The chain employs TRBV2 and TRBJ2-2, with 9 bases identical to TRBD1. Germline CDR1 is SNHLY and CDR2 is FYNNEI. V shed 5 bases and J 5 bases; nucleotides not matched to a gene: 6. This CDR3 region has 15 residues. The CDR3 loop is CASSFDRGGTGELFF. DNA for the CDR3: TGTGCCAGCAGTTTTGACAGGGGGGGTACCGGGGAGCTGTTTTTT.

The chain combines TRBV15 with TRBJ2-7, with 10 bases lining up with TRBD2. The CDR3 extends over 17 amino acids. Trimming removed 0 bases from V and 3 bases from J; junction bases left unmatched: 8. Per germline, CDR1 LNHNV and CDR2 YYDKDF (reference sequence). CDR3: CATSRDGVAGGLYEQYF. DNA of the CDR3: TGTGCCACCAGCAGAGATGGAGTAGCGGGGGGCCTCTACGAGCAGTACTTC. Full variable domain (rest looked up from reference TRBV15 and TRBJ2-7): DAMVIQNPRYQVTQFGKPVTLSCSQTLNHNVMYWYQQKSSQAPKLLFHYYDKDFNNEADTPDNFQSRRPNTSFCFLDIRSPGLGDTAMYLCATSRDGVAGGLYEQYFGPGTRLTVT.

For the CDR3, the DNA is TGTGCCTGGAGACCCGGACAGGCGCCCGGGGGCGAGCAGTACTTC. This codes for CAWRPGQAPGGEQYF. The rearrangement joins TRBV30 to TRBJ2-7; a weak D match, TRBD1 (7 bases). The V gene lost 3 bases and the J gene lost 6 bases, with 21 bases spanning the gap. This CDR3 has 15 residues. CDR1 is GTSNPN and CDR2 is SVGIG in the germline V gene (reference sequence).

This clone showed up just a few times. The chain links TRBV29-1 to TRBJ2-1, with TRBD2 identical over 12 bases. J gave up 2 bases and V 3 bases, and 14 bases lay outside the gene matches. The CDR3 is made up of 19 amino acids. Germline-derived CDR1 and CDR2 are SQVTM and ANQGSEA. CDR3 coding DNA: TGCAGCGTTGACCCCCGGGGTGTGCTAGCGGGAGGGGCCTACAATGAGCAGTTCTTC. Protein product: CSVDPRGVLAGGAYNEQFF.

This chain uses TRBV30 with TRBJ2-3; a weak D match, TRBD2 (6 bases). Per the germline V gene, CDR1 is GTSNPN and CDR2 is SVGIG (reference sequence). V lost 0 bases to trimming and J lost 3 bases, with 13 bases between them. This CDR3 is 15 amino acids long. The CDR3 is CAWSVVGGATDTQYF. CDR3 bases: TGTGCCTGGAGTGTAGTCGGAGGGGCAACAGATACGCAGTATTTT.

The chain links TRBV28 to TRBJ1-2; D perhaps matches TRBD1 (6 bases). This CDR3 contains 14 residues. From germline, CDR1 is MDHEN and CDR2 SYDVKM. With 6 bases removed from V and 4 bases from J, the gap between germline ends came to 15 bases. Here the CDR3 reads CASRIPRGAYGYTF. CDR3 bases: TGTGCCAGCAGGATACCGCGGGGGGCCTATGGCTACACCTTC.